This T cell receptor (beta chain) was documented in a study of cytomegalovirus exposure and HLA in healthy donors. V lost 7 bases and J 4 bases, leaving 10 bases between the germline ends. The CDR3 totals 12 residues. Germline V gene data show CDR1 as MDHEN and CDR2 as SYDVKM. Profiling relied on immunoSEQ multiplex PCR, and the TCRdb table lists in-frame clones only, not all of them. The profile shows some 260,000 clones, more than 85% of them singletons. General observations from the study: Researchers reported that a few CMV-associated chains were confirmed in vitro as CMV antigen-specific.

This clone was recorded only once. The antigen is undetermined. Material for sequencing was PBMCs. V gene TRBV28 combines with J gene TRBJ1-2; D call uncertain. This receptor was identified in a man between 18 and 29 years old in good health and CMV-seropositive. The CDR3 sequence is CASNLKGYGYTF. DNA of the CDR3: TGTGCCAGCAACCTAAAGGGCTATGGCTACACCTTC.